Listed below are T cell receptor beta chains from one sample, sequenced in a study of OX40 agonist ivuxolimab in advanced cancers. Generated by immunoSEQ multiplex PCR, the TCRdb table keeps only in-frame clones and is missing some. The table includes roughly 60,000 clones, around 90% detected once. The source was CD4+ or CD8+ T cells sorted from blood, collected in a trial of the OX40 agonist ivuxolimab. The source is an adult with an advanced solid tumor such as melanoma, head and neck, liver or kidney cancer. Both conserved end residues are part of each CDR3. A D gene is named only where the DNA matches it firmly. Size values are once, few and many counts, or a class for expanded clones, and some rows have none.

CDR3 length: 15
D gene: TRBD2
V gene: TRBV19
J gene: TRBJ2-1
clone size: many
CDR3 DNA: TGTGCCAGTAGGCTAGCGGGAGTAACCTACAATGAGCAGTTCTTC
CDR3 protein: CASRLAGVTYNEQFF

CDR3 length: 13
D gene: .
V gene: TRBV4-3
J gene: TRBJ1-1
clone size: once
CDR3 DNA: TGCGCCAGCAGCCAAGTCAGGAACACTGAAGCTTTCTTT
CDR3 protein: CASSQVRNTEAFF

CDR3 length: 17
D gene: TRBD2
V gene: TRBV7-6
J gene: TRBJ2-1
clone size: .
CDR3 DNA: TGTGCCAGCAGCTTAGAGGCGGGAGGGCCAGGGGGCAATGAGCAGTTCTTC
CDR3 protein: CASSLEAGGPGGNEQFF

CDR3 length: 12
D gene: .
V gene: TRBV28
J gene: TRBJ2-7
clone size: .
CDR3 DNA: TGTGCCAGCATCTCGGACGCCCACGAGCAGTACTTC
CDR3 protein: CASISDAHEQYF

CDR3 length: 14
D gene: .
V gene: TRBV7-9
J gene: TRBJ2-5
clone size: .
CDR3 DNA: TGTGCCAGCAGCCCGGAAGGCGATTTTCGGACCCAGTACTTC
CDR3 protein: CASSPEGDFRTQYF

CDR3 length: 15
D gene: .
V gene: TRBV19
J gene: TRBJ2-1
clone size: .
CDR3 DNA: TGTGCCAGTAGTATGGGCTCTAGCGTCTACAATGAGCAGTTCTTC
CDR3 protein: CASSMGSSVYNEQFF

CDR3 length: 13
D gene: .
V gene: TRBV2
J gene: TRBJ2-7
clone size: .
CDR3 DNA: TGTGCCAGCAGTGGGACGCGCCTCTACGAGCAGTACTTC
CDR3 protein: CASSGTRLYEQYF

CDR3 length: 12
D gene: .
V gene: TRBV5-4
J gene: TRBJ2-2
clone size: .
CDR3 DNA: TGTGCCAGCAGCTCCCCTCGGGGGGAGCTGTTTTTT
CDR3 protein: CASSSPRGELFF

CDR3 length: 11
D gene: .
V gene: TRBV27
J gene: TRBJ1-5
clone size: .
CDR3 DNA: TGTGCCAGCAGTTTAAATCAGCCCCAGCATTTT
CDR3 protein: CASSLNQPQHF

CDR3 length: 13
D gene: .
V gene: TRBV28
J gene: TRBJ2-7
clone size: .
CDR3 DNA: TGTGCCAGCAGTTTATATGGGAGCTACGAGCAGTACTTC
CDR3 protein: CASSLYGSYEQYF

CDR3 length: 14
D gene: .
V gene: TRBV27
J gene: TRBJ2-6
clone size: .
CDR3 DNA: TGTGCCAGCAGTTTAGAATCTGGGGCCAACGTCCTGACTTTC
CDR3 protein: CASSLESGANVLTF

CDR3 length: 12
D gene: .
V gene: TRBV7-8
J gene: TRBJ2-7
clone size: .
CDR3 DNA: TGTGCCAGCAGCCCGAGCGGGTACGAGCAGTACTTC
CDR3 protein: CASSPSGYEQYF

CDR3 length: 17
D gene: .
V gene: TRBV28
J gene: TRBJ1-5
clone size: .
CDR3 DNA: TGTGCCAGCAGTTTTTGGAGGGGCAGCTCTAGCAATCAGCCCCAGCATTTT
CDR3 protein: CASSFWRGSSSNQPQHF

CDR3 length: 14
D gene: .
V gene: TRBV19
J gene: TRBJ2-1
clone size: .
CDR3 DNA: TGTGCCAGTAGGTTGCGACCGTTCTACAATGAGCAGTTCTTC
CDR3 protein: CASRLRPFYNEQFF

CDR3 length: 13
D gene: .
V gene: TRBV7-8
J gene: TRBJ2-7
clone size: once
CDR3 DNA: TGTGCCAGCAGCTTAGGAGGAACCTACGAGCAGTACTTC
CDR3 protein: CASSLGGTYEQYF

CDR3 length: 16
D gene: .
V gene: TRBV27
J gene: TRBJ2-7
clone size: .
CDR3 DNA: TGTGCCAGCAGTTTAACCGCAACAGGAATGACCTACGAGCAGTACTTC
CDR3 protein: CASSLTATGMTYEQYF

CDR3 length: 15
D gene: TRBD2
V gene: TRBV7-2
J gene: TRBJ2-3
clone size: .
CDR3 DNA: TGTGCCAGTCGGCGACTAGCGGGGGGCACAGATACGCAGTATTTT
CDR3 protein: CASRRLAGGTDTQYF

CDR3 length: 14
D gene: .
V gene: TRBV18
J gene: TRBJ2-7
clone size: .
CDR3 DNA: TGTGCCAGCTCAGAGGAGGGGGCCTCCTACGAGCAGTACTTC
CDR3 protein: CASSEEGASYEQYF

CDR3 length: 14
D gene: .
V gene: TRBV9
J gene: TRBJ2-1
clone size: .
CDR3 DNA: TGTGCCAGCAGCTACTTCCCGGAGGGCAATGAGCAGTTCTTC
CDR3 protein: CASSYFPEGNEQFF

CDR3 length: 14
D gene: TRBD1
V gene: TRBV7-8
J gene: TRBJ1-2
clone size: .
CDR3 DNA: TGTGCCAGCAGCCTGGGACAGGGCATCTATGGCTACACCTTC
CDR3 protein: CASSLGQGIYGYTF

CDR3 length: 13
D gene: .
V gene: TRBV6-5
J gene: TRBJ1-1
clone size: .
CDR3 DNA: TGTGCCAGCATTGGCTCCCTGAACACTGAAGCTTTCTTT
CDR3 protein: CASIGSLNTEAFF

CDR3 length: 14
D gene: .
V gene: TRBV2
J gene: TRBJ1-1
clone size: once
CDR3 DNA: TGTGCCAGCAGGACCAGTAGCATGAACACTGAAGCTTTCTTT
CDR3 protein: CASRTSSMNTEAFF

CDR3 length: 14
D gene: .
V gene: TRBV27
J gene: TRBJ2-7
clone size: .
CDR3 DNA: TGTGCCAGCAGGATTGGGCCTAGCTCCTACGAGCAGTACTTC
CDR3 protein: CASRIGPSSYEQYF

CDR3 length: 14
D gene: TRBD2
V gene: TRBV29-1
J gene: TRBJ2-1
clone size: .
CDR3 DNA: TGCAGCGTTGAGCTAGCGGGACCCTACAATGAGCAGTTCTTC
CDR3 protein: CSVELAGPYNEQFF

CDR3 length: 16
D gene: .
V gene: TRBV7-8
J gene: TRBJ1-5
clone size: .
CDR3 DNA: TGTGCCAGCAGCTCTAGTGTGGGTGGAGGCAATCAGCCCCAGCATTTT
CDR3 protein: CASSSSVGGGNQPQHF

CDR3 length: 14
D gene: .
V gene: TRBV7-9
J gene: TRBJ2-7
clone size: .
CDR3 DNA: TGTGCCAGCAGCGTGAGTATTAGCTCCTACGAGCAGTACTTC
CDR3 protein: CASSVSISSYEQYF

CDR3 length: 12
D gene: .
V gene: TRBV7-9
J gene: TRBJ2-7
clone size: once
CDR3 DNA: TGTGCCAGCAGCTTATTGGTAGACGAGCAGTACTTC
CDR3 protein: CASSLLVDEQYF

CDR3 length: 16
D gene: TRBD1
V gene: TRBV19
J gene: TRBJ2-3
clone size: .
CDR3 DNA: TGTGCCAGTAGTATGGACAGGACATGGAGCACAGATACGCAGTATTTT
CDR3 protein: CASSMDRTWSTDTQYF

CDR3 length: 12
D gene: .
V gene: TRBV27
J gene: TRBJ2-1
clone size: .
CDR3 DNA: TGTGCCAGCAGTTTAGGGGGTCATGAGCAGTTCTTC
CDR3 protein: CASSLGGHEQFF

CDR3 length: 13
D gene: .
V gene: TRBV4-3
J gene: TRBJ1-1
clone size: .
CDR3 DNA: TGCGCCAGCAGCCAAGATCTGGGGGGGGAAGCTTTCTTT
CDR3 protein: CASSQDLGGEAFF

CDR3 length: 14
D gene: TRBD2
V gene: TRBV18
J gene: TRBJ2-7
clone size: .
CDR3 DNA: TGTGCCAGCTCATCGATAGCGGGACCCTACGAGCAGTACTTC
CDR3 protein: CASSSIAGPYEQYF

CDR3 length: 15
D gene: .
V gene: TRBV4-3
J gene: TRBJ2-3
clone size: .
CDR3 DNA: TGCGCCAGCAGCCAGATAGCGGACCGCACAGATACGCAGTATTTT
CDR3 protein: CASSQIADRTDTQYF

CDR3 length: 16
D gene: TRBD1
V gene: TRBV27
J gene: TRBJ2-7
clone size: .
CDR3 DNA: TGTGCCAGCAGTACTCGGACAGGGGGGGTGGGGTACGAGCAGTGCTTC
CDR3 protein: CASSTRTGGVGYEQCF

CDR3 length: 12
D gene: .
V gene: TRBV5-4
J gene: TRBJ1-1
clone size: .
CDR3 DNA: TGTGCCAGCAGCTTGGTGGGGACTGAAGCTTTCTTT
CDR3 protein: CASSLVGTEAFF

CDR3 length: 16
D gene: TRBD1
V gene: TRBV4-2
J gene: TRBJ1-1
clone size: .
CDR3 DNA: TGTGCCAGCAGCCAAGAATGGGGACAGAGTACCACTGAAGCTTTCTTT
CDR3 protein: CASSQEWGQSTTEAFF

CDR3 length: 17
D gene: .
V gene: TRBV5-4
J gene: TRBJ2-1
clone size: .
CDR3 DNA: TGTGCCAGCAGCATTTTAGGGGGAGGTTACCCATACAATGAGCAGTTCTTC
CDR3 protein: CASSILGGGYPYNEQFF